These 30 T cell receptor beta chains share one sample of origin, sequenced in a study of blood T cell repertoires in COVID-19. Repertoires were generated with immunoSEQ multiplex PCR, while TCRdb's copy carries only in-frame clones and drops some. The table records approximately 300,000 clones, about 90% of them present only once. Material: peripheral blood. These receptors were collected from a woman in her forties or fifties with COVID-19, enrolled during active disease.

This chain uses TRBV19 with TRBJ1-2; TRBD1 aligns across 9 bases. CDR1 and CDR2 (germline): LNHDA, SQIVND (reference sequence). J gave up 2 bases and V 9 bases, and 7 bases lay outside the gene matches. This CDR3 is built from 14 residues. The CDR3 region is CASNPGQGNYGYTF. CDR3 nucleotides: TGTGCCAGCAACCCGGGACAGGGAAACTATGGCTACACCTTC.

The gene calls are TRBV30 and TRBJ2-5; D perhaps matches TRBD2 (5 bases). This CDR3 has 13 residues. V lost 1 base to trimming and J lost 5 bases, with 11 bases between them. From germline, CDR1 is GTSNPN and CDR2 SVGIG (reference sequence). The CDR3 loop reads CAWSGTRGETQYF. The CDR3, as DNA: TGTGCCTGGAGTGGAACGCGCGGGGAGACCCAGTACTTC.

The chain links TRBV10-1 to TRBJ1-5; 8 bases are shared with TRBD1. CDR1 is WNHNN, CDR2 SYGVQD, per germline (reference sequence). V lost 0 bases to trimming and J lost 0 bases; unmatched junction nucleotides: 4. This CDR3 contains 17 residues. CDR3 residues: CASSESDRDHSNQPQHF. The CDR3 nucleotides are TGCGCCAGCAGTGAGTCGGACAGGGATCATAGCAATCAGCCCCAGCATTTT.

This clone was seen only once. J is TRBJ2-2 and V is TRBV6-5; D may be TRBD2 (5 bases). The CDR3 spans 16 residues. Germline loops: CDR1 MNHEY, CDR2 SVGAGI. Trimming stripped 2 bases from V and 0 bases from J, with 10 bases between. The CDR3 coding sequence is TGTGCCAGCAGTTACAGATGGAGGACGAACACCGGGGAGCTGTTTTTT. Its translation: CASSYRWRTNTGELFF.

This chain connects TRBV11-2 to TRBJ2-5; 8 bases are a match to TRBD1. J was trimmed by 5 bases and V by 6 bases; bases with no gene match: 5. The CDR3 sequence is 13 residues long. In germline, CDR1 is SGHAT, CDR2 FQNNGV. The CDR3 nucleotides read TGTGCCAGCAGTCAGACAGGGGTGGAGACCCAGTACTTC. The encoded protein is CASSQTGVETQYF.

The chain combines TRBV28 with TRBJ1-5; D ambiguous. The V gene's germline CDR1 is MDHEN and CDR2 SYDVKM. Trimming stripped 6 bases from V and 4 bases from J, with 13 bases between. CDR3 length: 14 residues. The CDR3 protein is CASSQGRTNQPQHF. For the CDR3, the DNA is TGTGCCAGCAGCCAAGGACGGACTAATCAGCCCCAGCATTTT.

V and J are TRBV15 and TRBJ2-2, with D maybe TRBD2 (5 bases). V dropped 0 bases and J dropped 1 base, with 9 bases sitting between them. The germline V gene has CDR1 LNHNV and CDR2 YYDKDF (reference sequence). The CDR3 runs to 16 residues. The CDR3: CATSRDPAGNTGELFF. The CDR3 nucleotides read TGTGCCACCAGCAGAGATCCCGCGGGGAACACCGGGGAGCTGTTTTTT.

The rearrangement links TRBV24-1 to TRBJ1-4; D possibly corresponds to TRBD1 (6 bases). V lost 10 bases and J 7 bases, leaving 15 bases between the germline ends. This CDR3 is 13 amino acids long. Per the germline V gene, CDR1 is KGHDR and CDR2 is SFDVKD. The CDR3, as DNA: TGTGCCACGCAGGGACAAGGGAGTGAAAAACTGTTTTTT. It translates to CATQGQGSEKLFF.

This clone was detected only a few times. CDR3 in amino acids: CASTDTAYGYTF. The CDR3 nucleotides are TGTGCCAGCACCGATACAGCCTATGGCTACACCTTC. This chain links TRBV7-2 with TRBJ1-2; D remains unclear. With 7 bases removed from V and 4 bases from J, the gap between germline ends came to 10 bases. The germline V gene encodes CDR1 SGHTA and CDR2 FQGNSA. This CDR3 has 12 amino acids.

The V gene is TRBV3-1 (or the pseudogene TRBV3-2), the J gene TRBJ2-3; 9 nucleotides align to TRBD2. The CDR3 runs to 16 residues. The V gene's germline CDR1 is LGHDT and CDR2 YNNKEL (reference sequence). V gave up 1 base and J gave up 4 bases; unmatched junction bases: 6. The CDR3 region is CASSQGRGRAADTQYF. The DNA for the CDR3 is TGTGCCAGCAGCCAAGGCCGCGGGAGGGCCGCAGATACGCAGTATTTT.

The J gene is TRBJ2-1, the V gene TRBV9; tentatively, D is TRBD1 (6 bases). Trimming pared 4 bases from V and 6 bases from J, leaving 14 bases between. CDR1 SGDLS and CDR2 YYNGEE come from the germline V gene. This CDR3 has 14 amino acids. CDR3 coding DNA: TGTGCCAGCAGCCCTGACAGGATGCGCAATGAGCAGTTCTTC. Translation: CASSPDRMRNEQFF.

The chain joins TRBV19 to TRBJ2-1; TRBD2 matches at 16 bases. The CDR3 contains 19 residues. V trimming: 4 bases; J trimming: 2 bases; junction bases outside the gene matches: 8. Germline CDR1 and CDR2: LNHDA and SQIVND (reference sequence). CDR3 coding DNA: TGTGCCAGTAGTACCTCACGGGGGACTAGCGGGAGGGCCTACAATGAGCAGTTCTTC. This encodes CASSTSRGTSGRAYNEQFF.

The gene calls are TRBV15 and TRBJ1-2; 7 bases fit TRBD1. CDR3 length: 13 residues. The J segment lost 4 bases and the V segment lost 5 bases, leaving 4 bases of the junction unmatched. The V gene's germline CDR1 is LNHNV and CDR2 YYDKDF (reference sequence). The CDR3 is CATSRDRAYGYTF. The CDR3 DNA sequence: TGTGCCACCAGCCGGGACAGAGCCTATGGCTACACCTTC.

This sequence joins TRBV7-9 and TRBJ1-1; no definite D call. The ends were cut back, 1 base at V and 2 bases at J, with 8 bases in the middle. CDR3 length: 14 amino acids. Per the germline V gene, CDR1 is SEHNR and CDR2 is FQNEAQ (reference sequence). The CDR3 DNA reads TGTGCCAGCAGCTTAGACATCCACAACACTGAAGCTTTCTTT. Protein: CASSLDIHNTEAFF.

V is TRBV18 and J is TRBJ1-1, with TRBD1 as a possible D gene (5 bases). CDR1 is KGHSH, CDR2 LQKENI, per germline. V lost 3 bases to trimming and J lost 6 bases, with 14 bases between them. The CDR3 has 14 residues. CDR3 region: CASSPRSGRPEAFF. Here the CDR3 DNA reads TGTGCCAGCTCACCCCGGTCAGGGCGGCCTGAAGCTTTCTTT.

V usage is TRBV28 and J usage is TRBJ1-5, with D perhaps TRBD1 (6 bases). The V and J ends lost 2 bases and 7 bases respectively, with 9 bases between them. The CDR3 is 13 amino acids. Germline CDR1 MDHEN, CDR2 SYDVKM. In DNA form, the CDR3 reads TGTGCCAGCAGTTTAGTGACAGGACAGCCCCAGCATTTT. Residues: CASSLVTGQPQHF.

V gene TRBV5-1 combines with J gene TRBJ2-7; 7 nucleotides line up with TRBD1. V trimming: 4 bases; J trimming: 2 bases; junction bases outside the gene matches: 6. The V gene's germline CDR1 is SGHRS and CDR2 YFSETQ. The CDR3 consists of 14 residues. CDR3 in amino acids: CASSIQGSAYEQYF. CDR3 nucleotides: TGCGCCAGCAGCATACAGGGGAGTGCCTACGAGCAGTACTTC.

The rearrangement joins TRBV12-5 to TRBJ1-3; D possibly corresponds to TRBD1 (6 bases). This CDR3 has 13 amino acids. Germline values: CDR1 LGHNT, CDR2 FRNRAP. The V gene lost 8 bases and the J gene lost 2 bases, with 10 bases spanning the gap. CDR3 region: CASNSGAGNTIYF. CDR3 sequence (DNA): TGTGCTAGTAATTCAGGGGCTGGAAACACCATATATTTT.

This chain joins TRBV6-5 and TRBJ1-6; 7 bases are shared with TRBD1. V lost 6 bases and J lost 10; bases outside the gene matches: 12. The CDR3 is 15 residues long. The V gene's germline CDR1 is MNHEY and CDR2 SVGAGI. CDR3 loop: CASRSPTGSGSPLHF. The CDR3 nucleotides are TGTGCCAGCAGGTCCCCGACAGGGTCAGGATCACCCCTCCACTTT.

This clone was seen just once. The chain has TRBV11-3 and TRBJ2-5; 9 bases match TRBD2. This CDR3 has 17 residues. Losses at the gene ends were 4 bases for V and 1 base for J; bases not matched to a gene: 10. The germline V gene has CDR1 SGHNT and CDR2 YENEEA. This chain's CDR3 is CASSSRGATSGQETQYF. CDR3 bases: TGTGCCAGCAGCTCCCGGGGGGCGACTAGCGGCCAAGAGACCCAGTACTTC.

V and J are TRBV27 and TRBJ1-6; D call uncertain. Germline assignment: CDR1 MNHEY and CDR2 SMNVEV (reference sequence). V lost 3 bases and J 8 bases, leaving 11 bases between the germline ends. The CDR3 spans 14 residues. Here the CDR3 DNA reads TGTGCCAGCAGTTTGGACTCGGGATATTCACCCCTCCACTTT. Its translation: CASSLDSGYSPLHF.

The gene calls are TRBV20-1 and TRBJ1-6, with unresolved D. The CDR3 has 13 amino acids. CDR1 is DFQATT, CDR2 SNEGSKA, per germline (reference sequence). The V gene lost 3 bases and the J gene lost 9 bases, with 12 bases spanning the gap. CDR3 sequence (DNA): TGCAGTGCTAGTGGCAGGCCCCTTTCACCCCTCCACTTT. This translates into CSASGRPLSPLHF.

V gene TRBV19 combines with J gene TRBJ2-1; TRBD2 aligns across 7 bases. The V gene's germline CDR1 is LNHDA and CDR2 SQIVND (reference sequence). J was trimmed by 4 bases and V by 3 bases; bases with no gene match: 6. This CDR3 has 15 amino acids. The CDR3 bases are TGTGCCAGTAGTATCTCTAGCGGAGAGTACAATGAGCAGTTCTTC. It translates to CASSISSGEYNEQFF.

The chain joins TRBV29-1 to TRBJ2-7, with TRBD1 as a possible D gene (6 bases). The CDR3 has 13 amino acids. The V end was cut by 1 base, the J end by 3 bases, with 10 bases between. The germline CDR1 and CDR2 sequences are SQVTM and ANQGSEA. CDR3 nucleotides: TGCAGCGTTGAAGGACAGGACTTCTACGAGCAGTACTTC. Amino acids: CSVEGQDFYEQYF.

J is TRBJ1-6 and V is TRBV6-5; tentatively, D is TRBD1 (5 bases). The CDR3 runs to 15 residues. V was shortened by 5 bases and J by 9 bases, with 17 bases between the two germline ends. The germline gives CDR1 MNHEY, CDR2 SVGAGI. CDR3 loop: CASSQRQSRGSPLHF. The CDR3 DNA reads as TGTGCCAGCAGTCAACGACAGTCGCGTGGTTCACCCCTCCACTTT.

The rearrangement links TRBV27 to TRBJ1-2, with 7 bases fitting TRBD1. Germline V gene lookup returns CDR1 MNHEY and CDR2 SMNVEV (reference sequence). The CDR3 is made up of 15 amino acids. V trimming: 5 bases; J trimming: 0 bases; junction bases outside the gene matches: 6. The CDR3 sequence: CASSTGTASNYGYTF. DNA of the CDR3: TGTGCCAGCAGTACCGGGACAGCCTCTAACTATGGCTACACCTTC.

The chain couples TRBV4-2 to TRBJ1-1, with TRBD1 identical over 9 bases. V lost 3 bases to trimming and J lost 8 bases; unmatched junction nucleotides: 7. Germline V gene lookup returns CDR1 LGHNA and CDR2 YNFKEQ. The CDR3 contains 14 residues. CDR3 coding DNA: TGTGCCAGCAGCCAGGGACAGGGATTGGGAGAAGCTTTCTTT. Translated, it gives CASSQGQGLGEAFF.

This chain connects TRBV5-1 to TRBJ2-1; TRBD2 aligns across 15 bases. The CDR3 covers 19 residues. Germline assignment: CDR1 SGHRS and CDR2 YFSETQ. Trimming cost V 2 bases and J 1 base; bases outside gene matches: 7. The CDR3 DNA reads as TGCGCCAGCAGCTTACCGGGACTAGCGGGAGGTAATTCCTACAATGAGCAGTTCTTC. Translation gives CASSLPGLAGGNSYNEQFF.

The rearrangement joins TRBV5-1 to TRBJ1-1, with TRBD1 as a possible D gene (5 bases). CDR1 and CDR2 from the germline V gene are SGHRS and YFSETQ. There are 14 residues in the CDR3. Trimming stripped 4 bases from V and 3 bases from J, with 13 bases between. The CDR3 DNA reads TGCGCCAGCAGCGCTTTTGGGGCGGACACTGAAGCTTTCTTT. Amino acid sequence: CASSAFGADTEAFF. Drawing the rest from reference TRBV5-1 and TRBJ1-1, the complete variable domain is KAGVTQTPRYLIKTRGQQVTLSCSPISGHRSVSWYQQTPGQGLQFLFEYFSETQRNKGNFPGRFSGRQFSNSRSEMNVSTLELGDSALYLCASSAFGADTEAFFGQGTRLTVV.

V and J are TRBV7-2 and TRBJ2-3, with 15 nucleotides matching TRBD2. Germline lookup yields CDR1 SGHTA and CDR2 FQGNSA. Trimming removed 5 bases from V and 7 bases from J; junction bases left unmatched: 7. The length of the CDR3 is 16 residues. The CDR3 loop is CASSPRTSGRAHTQYF. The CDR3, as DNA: TGTGCCAGCAGCCCCCGGACTAGCGGGAGGGCTCATACGCAGTATTTT.